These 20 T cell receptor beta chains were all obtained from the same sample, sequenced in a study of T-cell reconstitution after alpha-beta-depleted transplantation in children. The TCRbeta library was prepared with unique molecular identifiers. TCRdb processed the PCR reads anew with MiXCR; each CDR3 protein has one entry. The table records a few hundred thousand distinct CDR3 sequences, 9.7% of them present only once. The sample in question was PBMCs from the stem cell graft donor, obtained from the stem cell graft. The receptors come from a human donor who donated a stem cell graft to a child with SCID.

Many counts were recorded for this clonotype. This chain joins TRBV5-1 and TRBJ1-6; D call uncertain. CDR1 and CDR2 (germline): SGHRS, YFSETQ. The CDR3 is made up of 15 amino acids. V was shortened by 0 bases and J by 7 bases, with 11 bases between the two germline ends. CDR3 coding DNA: TGCGCCAGCAGCTTGGAGGAGAGAGGGAATTCACCCCTCCACTTT. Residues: CASSLEERGNSPLHF.

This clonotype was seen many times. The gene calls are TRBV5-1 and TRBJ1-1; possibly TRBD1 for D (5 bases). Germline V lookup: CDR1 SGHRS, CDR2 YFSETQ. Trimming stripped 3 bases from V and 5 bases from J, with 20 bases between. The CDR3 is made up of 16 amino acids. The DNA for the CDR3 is TGCGCCAGCAGCTCCCTCGGGGGGAAGGGAGGGACTGAAGCTTTCTTT. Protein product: CASSSLGGKGGTEAFF.

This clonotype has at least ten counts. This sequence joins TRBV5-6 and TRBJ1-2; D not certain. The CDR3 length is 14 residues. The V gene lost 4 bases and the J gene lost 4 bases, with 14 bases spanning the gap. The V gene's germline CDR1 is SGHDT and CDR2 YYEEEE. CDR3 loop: CASSPGPDPYGYTF. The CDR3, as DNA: TGTGCCAGCAGCCCAGGACCTGATCCCTATGGCTACACCTTC.

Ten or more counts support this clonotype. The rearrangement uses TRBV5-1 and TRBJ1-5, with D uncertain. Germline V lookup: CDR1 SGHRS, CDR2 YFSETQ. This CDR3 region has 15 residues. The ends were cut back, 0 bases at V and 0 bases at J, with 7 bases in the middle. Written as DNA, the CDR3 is TGCGCCAGCAGCTTGGAGGGATCTAGCAATCAGCCCCAGCATTTT. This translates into CASSLEGSSNQPQHF.

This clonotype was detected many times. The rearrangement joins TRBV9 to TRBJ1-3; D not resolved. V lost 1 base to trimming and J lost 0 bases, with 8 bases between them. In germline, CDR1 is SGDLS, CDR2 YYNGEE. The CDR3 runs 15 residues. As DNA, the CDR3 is TGTGCCAGCAGCGTAACGCAAGGCTCTGGAAACACCATATATTTT. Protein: CASSVTQGSGNTIYF.

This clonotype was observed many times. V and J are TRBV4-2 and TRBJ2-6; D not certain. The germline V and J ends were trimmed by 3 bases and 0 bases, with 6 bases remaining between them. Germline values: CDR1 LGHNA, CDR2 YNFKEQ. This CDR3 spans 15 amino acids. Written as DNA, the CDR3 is TGTGCCAGCAGCCAGGCCCACTCTGGGGCCAACGTCCTGACTTTC. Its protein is CASSQAHSGANVLTF.

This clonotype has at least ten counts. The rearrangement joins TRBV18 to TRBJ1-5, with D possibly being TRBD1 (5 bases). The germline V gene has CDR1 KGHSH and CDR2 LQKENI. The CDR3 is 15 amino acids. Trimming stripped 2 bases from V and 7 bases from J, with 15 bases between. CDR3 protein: CASSPTDTPDQPQHF. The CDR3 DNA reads TGTGCCAGCTCACCAACGGACACGCCCGACCAGCCCCAGCATTTT.

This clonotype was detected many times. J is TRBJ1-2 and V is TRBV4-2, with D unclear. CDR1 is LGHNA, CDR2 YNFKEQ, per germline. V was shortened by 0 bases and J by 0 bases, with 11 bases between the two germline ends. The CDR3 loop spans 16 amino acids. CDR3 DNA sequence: TGTGCCAGCAGCCAAGATGCGGGTGAAGCTAACTATGGCTACACCTTC. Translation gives CASSQDAGEANYGYTF.

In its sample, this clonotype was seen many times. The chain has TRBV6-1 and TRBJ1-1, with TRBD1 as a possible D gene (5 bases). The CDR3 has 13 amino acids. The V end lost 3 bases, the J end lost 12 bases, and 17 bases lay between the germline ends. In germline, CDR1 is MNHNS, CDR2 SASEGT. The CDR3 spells CASSEWGIEGTFF. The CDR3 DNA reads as TGTGCCAGCAGTGAGTGGGGGATCGAGGGGACTTTCTTT.

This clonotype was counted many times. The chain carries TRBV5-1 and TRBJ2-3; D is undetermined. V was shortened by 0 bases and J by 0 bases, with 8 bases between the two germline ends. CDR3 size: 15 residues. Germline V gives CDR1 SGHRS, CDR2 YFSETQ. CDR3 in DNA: TGCGCCAGCAGCTTGGAACCGACTAGCACAGATACGCAGTATTTT. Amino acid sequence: CASSLEPTSTDTQYF.

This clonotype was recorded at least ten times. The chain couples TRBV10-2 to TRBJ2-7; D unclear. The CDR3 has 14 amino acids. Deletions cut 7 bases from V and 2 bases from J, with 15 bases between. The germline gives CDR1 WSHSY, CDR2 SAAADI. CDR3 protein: CASNNMQRPYEQYF. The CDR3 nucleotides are TGCGCCAGCAACAACATGCAGAGACCCTACGAGCAGTACTTC.

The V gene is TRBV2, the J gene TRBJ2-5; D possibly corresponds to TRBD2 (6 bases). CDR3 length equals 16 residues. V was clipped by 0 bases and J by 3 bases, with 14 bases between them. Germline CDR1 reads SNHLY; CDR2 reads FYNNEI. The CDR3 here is CASSEAAGITKETQYF. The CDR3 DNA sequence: TGTGCCAGCAGTGAAGCCGCGGGGATAACAAAAGAGACCCAGTACTTC. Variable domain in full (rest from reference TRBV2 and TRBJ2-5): EPEVTQTPSHQVTQMGQEVILRCVPISNHLYFYWYRQILGQKVEFLVSFYNNEISEKSEIFDDQFSVERPDGSNFTLKIRSTKLEDSAMYFCASSEAAGITKETQYFGPGTRLLVL.

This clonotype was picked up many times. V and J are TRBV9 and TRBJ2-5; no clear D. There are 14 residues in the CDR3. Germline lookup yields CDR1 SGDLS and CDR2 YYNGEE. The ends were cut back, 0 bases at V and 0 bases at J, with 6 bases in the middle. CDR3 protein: CASSVGGHQETQYF. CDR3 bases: TGTGCCAGCAGCGTAGGAGGACACCAAGAGACCCAGTACTTC.

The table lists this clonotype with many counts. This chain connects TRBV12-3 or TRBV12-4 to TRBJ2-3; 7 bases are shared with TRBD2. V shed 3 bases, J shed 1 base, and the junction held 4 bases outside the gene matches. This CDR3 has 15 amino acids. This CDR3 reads CASSFLSGGTDTQYF. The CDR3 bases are TGTGCCAGCAGTTTCTTAAGCGGGGGCACAGATACGCAGTATTTT.

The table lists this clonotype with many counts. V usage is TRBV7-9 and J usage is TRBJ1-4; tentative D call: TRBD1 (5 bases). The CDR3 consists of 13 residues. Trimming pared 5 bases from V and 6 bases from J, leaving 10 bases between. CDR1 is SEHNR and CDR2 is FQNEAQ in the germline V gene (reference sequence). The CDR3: CASSPGTYEKLFF. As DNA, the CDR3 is TGTGCCAGCAGCCCGGGGACTTATGAAAAACTGTTTTTT. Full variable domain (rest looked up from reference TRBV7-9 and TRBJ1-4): DTGVSQNPRHKITKRGQNVTFRCDPISEHNRLYWYRQTLGQGPEFLTYFQNEAQLEKSRLLSDRFSAERPKGSFSTLEIQRTEQGDSAMYLCASSPGTYEKLFFGSGTQLSVL.

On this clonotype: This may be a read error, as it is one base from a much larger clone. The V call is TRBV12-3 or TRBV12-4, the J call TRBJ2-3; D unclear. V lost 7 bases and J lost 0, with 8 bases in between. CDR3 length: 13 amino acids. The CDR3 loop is CASTSESTDTQYF. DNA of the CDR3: TGTGCCAGCACTTCGGAAAGCACAGATACGCAGTATTTT.

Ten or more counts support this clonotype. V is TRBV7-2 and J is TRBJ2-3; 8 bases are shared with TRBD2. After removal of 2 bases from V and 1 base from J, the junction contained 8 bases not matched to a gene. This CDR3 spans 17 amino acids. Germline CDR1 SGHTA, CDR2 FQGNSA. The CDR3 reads CASSLFSGRGGTDTQYF. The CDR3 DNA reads TGTGCCAGCAGCTTATTTTCGGGGCGGGGGGGCACAGATACGCAGTATTTT.

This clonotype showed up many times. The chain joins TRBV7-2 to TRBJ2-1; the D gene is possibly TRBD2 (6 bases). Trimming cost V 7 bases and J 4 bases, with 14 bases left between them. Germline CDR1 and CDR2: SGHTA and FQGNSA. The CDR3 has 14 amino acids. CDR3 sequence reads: CASKPGGSYNEQFF. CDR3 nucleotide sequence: TGTGCCAGCAAGCCCGGGGGTAGTTACAATGAGCAGTTCTTC.

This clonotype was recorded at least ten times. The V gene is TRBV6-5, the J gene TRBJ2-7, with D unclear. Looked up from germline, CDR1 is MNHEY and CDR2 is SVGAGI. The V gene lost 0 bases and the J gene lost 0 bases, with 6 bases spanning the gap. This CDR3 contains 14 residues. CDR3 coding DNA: TGTGCCAGCAGTTACTCCCCGTCCTCCTACGAGCAGTACTTC. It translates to CASSYSPSSYEQYF.

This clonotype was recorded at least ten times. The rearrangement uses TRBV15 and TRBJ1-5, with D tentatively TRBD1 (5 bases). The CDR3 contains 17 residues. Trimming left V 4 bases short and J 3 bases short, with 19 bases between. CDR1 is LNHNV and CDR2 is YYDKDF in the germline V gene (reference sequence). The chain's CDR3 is CATSKSKEPGNNQPQHF. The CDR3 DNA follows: TGTGCCACCAGCAAGTCAAAGGAGCCAGGGAACAATCAGCCCCAGCATTTT.